This T cell receptor beta chain is drawn from a study of cytomegalovirus exposure and HLA in healthy donors. Overall study results and limits: Later analysis suggested most CMV-associated TCR beta chains were HLA-restricted. Cytomegalovirus-associated status was assigned to some 160 TCR beta chains.

Concerning this clone: Its specificity is not known.

The PCR used 60 Vbeta and 13 Jbeta primers. Only in-frame clones appear in the TCRdb table, and some are missing; sequencing was by immunoSEQ multiplex PCR. The sample lists some 89,000 clones; roughly four fifths were seen once. CDR3 length: 14 amino acids. The ends lost 6 bases at V and 10 bases at J; junction bases unmatched: 12. Germline loops: CDR1 MNHNS, CDR2 SASEGT. The clonotype comes from a woman aged 25 to 39 in good health and CMV-seronegative. The sequencing input was PBMCs. The rearrangement links TRBV6-1 to TRBJ2-7, with 10 bases matching TRBD1. This CDR3 is CASRKETGGDSQYF. The CDR3 region has the DNA TGTGCCAGCAGGAAGGAGACAGGGGGCGATTCTCAGTACTTC.